Each of the 20 T cell receptor beta chains below was sequenced from the same sample in a study of T-cell memory formation after mild COVID-19. MiXCR, run by TCRdb on the 5' RACE reads, gives a single entry per CDR3 protein. Of approximately 400,000 distinct CDR3 sequences in the sample, approximately 24% were seen once. The sequencing input was PBMCs or a T cell subset sorted from them (not recorded which). The source is an adult woman who had mild COVID-19 (a few samples of this study predate the infection). Cell type and time point are not known.

This clonotype has just a few counts. This chain uses TRBV24-1 with TRBJ2-5, with 7 bases aligning to TRBD1. Per the germline V gene, CDR1 is KGHDR and CDR2 is SFDVKD. This CDR3 has 14 amino acids. J gave up 5 bases and V 3 bases, and 5 bases lay outside the gene matches. The CDR3 sequence: CATSDPGTVETQYF. The DNA for the CDR3 is TGTGCCACCAGTGATCCCGGGACAGTGGAGACCCAGTACTTC.

This clonotype was seen at least ten times. The rearrangement uses TRBV6-5 and TRBJ2-3; a weak D match, TRBD2 (5 bases). The CDR3 spans 12 residues. Germline V gene sequence: CDR1 MNHEY, CDR2 SVGAGI. Trimming left V 6 bases short and J 5 bases short, with 9 bases between. The CDR3 loop is CASSPGGDTQYF. The CDR3 nucleotides are TGTGCCAGCAGCCCCGGAGGAGATACGCAGTATTTT.

This chain connects TRBV7-9 to TRBJ1-6; the D is unclear. Trimming took off 5 bases at V and 7 bases at J, with 9 bases between the two ends. CDR3 length: 13 amino acids. The germline gives CDR1 SEHNR, CDR2 FQNEAQ (reference sequence). The CDR3 sequence is CASSLTENSPLHF. The CDR3 DNA is TGTGCCAGCAGCCTGACCGAGAATTCACCCCTCCACTTT.

V and J are TRBV20-1 and TRBJ2-7; D call uncertain. Germline CDR1 and CDR2: DFQATT and SNEGSKA (reference sequence). V was clipped by 0 bases and J by 5 bases, with 5 bases between them. This CDR3 has 11 amino acids. In DNA, the CDR3 is TGCAGTGCTAGAGATCTCCACGAGCAGTACTTC. Its translation is CSARDLHEQYF.

The chain has TRBV25-1 and TRBJ2-2; 11 bases are a match to TRBD1. The CDR3 spans 16 residues. Germline trimming cut 5 bases from V and 5 bases from J; bases unmatched to any gene: 7. Germline values: CDR1 MGHDK, CDR2 SYGVNS. CDR3 loop: CASSYRDRGRTGELFF. Written as DNA, the CDR3 is TGTGCCAGCAGTTACCGGGACAGGGGGAGGACCGGGGAGCTGTTTTTT. Full variable domain (remainder filled in from reference TRBV25-1 and TRBJ2-2): EADIYQTPRYLVIGTGKKITLECSQTMGHDKMYWYQQDPGMELHLIHYSYGVNSTEKGDLSSESTVSRIRTEHFPLTLESARPSHTSQYLCASSYRDRGRTGELFFGEGSRLTVL.

The chain recombines TRBV12-3 or TRBV12-4 with TRBJ2-3; D assignment may be TRBD1 or TRBD2 (5 bases each). The CDR3 is 14 amino acids. Trimming took 5 bases from V and 2 from J, leaving 11 bases between them. DNA for the CDR3: TGTGCCAGCAGTGGGGGATTCAACACAGATACGCAGTATTTT. This encodes CASSGGFNTDTQYF.

Only a few counts were recorded for this clonotype. The chain employs TRBV4-1 and TRBJ1-2; perhaps TRBD1 as D (5 bases). The ends were cut back, 1 base at V and 6 bases at J, with 15 bases in the middle. Germline values: CDR1 MGHRA, CDR2 YSYEKL. The CDR3 covers 15 residues. CDR3 sequence reads: CASSQAPLGGNGYTF. The CDR3 DNA sequence: TGCGCCAGCAGCCAAGCTCCCTTGGGGGGGAATGGCTACACCTTC.

V usage is TRBV5-1 and J usage is TRBJ1-5, with D hard to call. This CDR3 spans 16 amino acids. Trimming removed 0 bases from V and 0 bases from J, with 10 bases in between. The germline V gene encodes CDR1 SGHRS and CDR2 YFSETQ. CDR3 region: CASSLGTVGSNQPQHF. CDR3 bases: TGCGCCAGCAGCTTGGGAACGGTCGGTAGCAATCAGCCCCAGCATTTT.

V and J are TRBV3-1 and TRBJ1-1, with D tentatively TRBD1 (6 bases). CDR3 length: 15 residues. V was pared by 1 base and J by 5 bases, with 14 bases between. Per germline, CDR1 LGHDT and CDR2 YNNKEL (reference sequence). The CDR3 is CASSQASIGGTEAFF. CDR3 in DNA: TGTGCCAGCAGCCAAGCGAGTATAGGGGGAACTGAAGCTTTCTTT.

This sequence joins TRBV12-5 and TRBJ2-7; unclear D gene. Germline V lookup: CDR1 LGHNT, CDR2 FRNRAP. CDR3 length: 12 residues. Trimming cost V 1 base and J 6 bases, with 7 bases left between them. The CDR3 loop reads CASGLDTLEQYF. CDR3 nucleotides: TGTGCTAGTGGTTTGGATACCCTCGAGCAGTACTTC.

CDR3 residues: CASSYGRNEQFF. The CDR3 coding sequence is TGTGCCAGCAGTTACGGGAGGAATGAGCAGTTCTTC. The chain couples TRBV27 to TRBJ2-1, with 7 bases identical to TRBD2. The junction had 1 base not matched to a gene; V was cut back by 4 bases and J by 7 bases. Germline CDR1 is MNHEY and CDR2 is SMNVEV (reference sequence). There are 12 residues in the CDR3.

The J gene is TRBJ2-7, the V gene TRBV18, with D possibly matching TRBD1 (5 bases). Trimming took off 5 bases at V and 2 bases at J, with 13 bases between the two ends. Germline values: CDR1 KGHSH, CDR2 LQKENI. There are 14 residues in the CDR3. The CDR3 spells CASSSQGTTYEQYF. The CDR3 coding sequence is TGTGCCAGCTCATCGCAGGGAACAACCTACGAGCAGTACTTC.

This clonotype was seen a handful of times. The rearrangement joins TRBV7-6 to TRBJ2-5; no definite D call. Germline V gene data show CDR1 as SGHVS and CDR2 as FNYEAQ. The CDR3 loop spans 13 amino acids. Trimming took off 0 bases at V and 14 bases at J, with 16 bases between the two ends. The CDR3 region has the DNA TGTGCCAGCAGCTTAGCGGAGAAGGCGTCCCCCTACTTC. This codes for CASSLAEKASPYF.

This clonotype was counted a few times. The chain uses TRBV29-1 and TRBJ2-1, with D unresolved. V lost 0 bases to trimming and J lost 9 bases, with 6 bases between them. Per the germline V gene, CDR1 is SQVTM and CDR2 is ANQGSEA. This CDR3 contains 11 residues. The CDR3 loop is CSVEDLREQFF. DNA for the CDR3: TGCAGCGTTGAAGATTTGCGTGAGCAGTTCTTC.

V gene TRBV29-1 combines with J gene TRBJ2-2, with 7 bases lining up with TRBD1. The ends lost 7 bases at V and 4 bases at J; junction bases unmatched: 18. There are 17 residues in the CDR3. Germline V gene data show CDR1 as SQVTM and CDR2 as ANQGSEA. The CDR3 region is CSARRNAGQAFTGELFF. CDR3 sequence (DNA): TGCAGCGCCCGTCGAAATGCAGGACAGGCCTTCACCGGGGAGCTGTTTTTT.

The V and J genes are TRBV20-1 and TRBJ2-1, with 9 bases that match TRBD1. Germline CDR1 reads DFQATT; CDR2 reads SNEGSKA (reference sequence). The CDR3 extends over 14 amino acids. V lost 2 bases and J lost 9; bases outside the gene matches: 8. Here the CDR3 reads CSARRTQGAGEQFF. Written as DNA, the CDR3 is TGCAGTGCTAGACGGACACAGGGGGCGGGTGAGCAGTTCTTC.

This chain joins TRBV2 and TRBJ1-2; possible D gene TRBD1, 5 bases. This CDR3 is 13 amino acids long. The germline V and J ends were trimmed by 3 bases and 7 bases, with 12 bases remaining between them. CDR1 and CDR2 (germline): SNHLY, FYNNEI. Here the CDR3 reads CASSDNRRSGYTF. CDR3 DNA: TGTGCCAGCAGTGACAACAGGAGATCTGGCTACACCTTC.

This clonotype was observed a handful of times. As DNA, the CDR3 is TGTGCCAGCAGCGTAGGGACTTTCCCGACGAAGGAGACCCAGTACTTC. Translating gives CASSVGTFPTKETQYF. The genes are TRBV9 and TRBJ2-5; the D gene is possibly TRBD2 (5 bases). The CDR3 is 16 amino acids. With 0 bases removed from V and 5 bases from J, the gap between germline ends came to 17 bases. Germline CDR1 and CDR2: SGDLS and YYNGEE.

This clonotype has more than one count but fewer than ten. The chain carries TRBV12-3 or TRBV12-4 and TRBJ2-7; D possibly uses TRBD1 or TRBD2 (5 bases each). This CDR3 is 17 amino acids long. Trimming removed 3 bases from V and 1 base from J, with 19 bases in between. CDR3 coding DNA: TGTGCCAGCAGTTTGGGGCAGGCCCCCTCGGGGTCCTACGAGCAGTACTTC. Its protein product is CASSLGQAPSGSYEQYF.

This rearrangement joins TRBV7-9 to TRBJ1-2; TRBD1 might be the D (5 bases). Trimming removed 5 bases at V and 8 bases at J, with 21 bases between. Germline V gene data show CDR1 as SEHNR and CDR2 as FQNEAQ (reference sequence). The CDR3 sequence is 15 residues long. The CDR3 coding sequence is TGTGCCAGCAGCCCACCCGGCGGGGGTATTATCGGCTACACCTTC. It is translated as CASSPPGGGIIGYTF.